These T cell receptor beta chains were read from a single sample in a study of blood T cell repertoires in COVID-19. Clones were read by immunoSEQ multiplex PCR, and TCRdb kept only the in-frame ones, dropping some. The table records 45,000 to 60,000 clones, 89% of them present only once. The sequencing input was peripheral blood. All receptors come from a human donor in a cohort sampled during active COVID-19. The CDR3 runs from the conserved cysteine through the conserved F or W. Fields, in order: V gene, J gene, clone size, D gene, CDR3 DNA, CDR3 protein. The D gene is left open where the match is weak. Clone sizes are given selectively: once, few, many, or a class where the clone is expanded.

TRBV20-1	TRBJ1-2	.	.	TGCAGTGCTAGTCCTTACACCTTC	CSASPYTF
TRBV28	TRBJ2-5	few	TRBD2	TGTGCCAGCAGCTTGACCGGGACTAACGAAGAGACCCAGTACTTC	CASSLTGTNEETQYF
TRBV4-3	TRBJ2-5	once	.	TGCGCCAGCAGCCAAGATCTCAGAGAGACCCAGTACTTC	CASSQDLRETQYF
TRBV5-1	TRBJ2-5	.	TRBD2	TGCGCCAGCAGCTCGATAGCGGGCCAAGAGACCCAGTACTTC	CASSSIAGQETQYF
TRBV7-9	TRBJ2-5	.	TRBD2	TGTGCCAGCAGCTTAAGTTTGGGACTAGCGGGTGCTCAAGAGACCCAGTACTTC	CASSLSLGLAGAQETQYF
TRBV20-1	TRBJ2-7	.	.	TGCAGTGCTAGTGTGACAGAACCCTACGAGCAGTACTTC	CSASVTEPYEQYF
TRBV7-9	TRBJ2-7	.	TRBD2	TGTGCCAGCAGCTCAGCGGGAGCCCACGAGCAGTACTTC	CASSSAGAHEQYF
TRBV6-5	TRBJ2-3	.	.	TGTGCCAGCAGTTACCCCACTGCGGAGCGGACAGATACGCAGTATTTT	CASSYPTAERTDTQYF
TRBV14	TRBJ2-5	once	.	TGTGCCAGCAGCCAAGTAAACCAAGAGACCCAGTACTTC	CASSQVNQETQYF
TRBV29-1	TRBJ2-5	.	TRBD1	TGCAGCGTCGCGACAGGGGGACAAGAGACCCAGTACTTC	CSVATGGQETQYF
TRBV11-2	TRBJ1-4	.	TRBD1	TGTGCCAGGGGGAGCCGGGACAGGGCCAACTCTAATGAAAAACTGTTTTTT	CARGSRDRANSNEKLFF
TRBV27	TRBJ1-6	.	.	TGTGCCAGCAGTTTATCTTCCCCGACGATCAGGGGCTATAATTCACCCCTCCACTTT	CASSLSSPTIRGYNSPLHF
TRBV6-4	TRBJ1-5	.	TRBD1	TGTGCCAGCAGTGACTCGATTTTGTGGGACAGGGGAACTTGTAGCAATCAGCCCCAGCATTTT	CASSDSILWDRGTCSNQPQHF
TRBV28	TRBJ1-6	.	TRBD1	TGTGCCAGCAGTCCCGACAGGGTACGTTCACCCCTCCACTTT	CASSPDRVRSPLHF
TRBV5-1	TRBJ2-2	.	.	TGCGCCAGCAGCTTGGATGTGAGGAGGGCGGCGAACACCGGGGAGCTGTTTTTT	CASSLDVRRAANTGELFF
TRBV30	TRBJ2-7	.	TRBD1	TGTGCCTGGAGTGTAAACAGGGGAATGACCTACGAGCAGTACTTC	CAWSVNRGMTYEQYF
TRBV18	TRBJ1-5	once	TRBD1	TGTGCCAGCTCACCGCCACAGGGGGCCGCTTCGCAGCCCCAGCATTTT	CASSPPQGAASQPQHF
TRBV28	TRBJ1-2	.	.	TGTGCCAGCAGCCAATCCGGGTCCTCCTATGGCTACACCTTC	CASSQSGSSYGYTF
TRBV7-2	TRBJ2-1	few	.	TGTGCCAGCAGCACTTCCCCTTCTTTACACAATGAGCAGTTCTTC	CASSTSPSLHNEQFF
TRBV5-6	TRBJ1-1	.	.	TGTGCCAGCAGCCTTACAGATACTGAAGCTTTCTTT	CASSLTDTEAFF
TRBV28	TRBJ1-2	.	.	TGTGCCAGCAGTTTCAGTACTTCACGGGGGGACTATGGCTACACCTTC	CASSFSTSRGDYGYTF
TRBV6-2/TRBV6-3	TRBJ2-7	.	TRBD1	TGTGCCAGCAGTTACTCGATGGGACAGGGGGGCTACGAGCAGTACTTC	CASSYSMGQGGYEQYF
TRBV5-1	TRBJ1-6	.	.	TGCGCCAGCACCCTCCGGGGTCCAGATTCACCCCTCCACTTT	CASTLRGPDSPLHF
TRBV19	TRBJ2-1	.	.	TGTGCCAGTAGTATGGACTCGCCGGGTGGCGGATACAATGAGCAGTTCTTC	CASSMDSPGGGYNEQFF
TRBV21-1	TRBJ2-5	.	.	TGTGCCAGCAGCATAATGGCTGGACCCGGGACAGTTAGACAAGAGACCCAGTACTTC	CASSIMAGPGTVRQETQYF
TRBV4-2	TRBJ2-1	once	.	TGTGCCAGCAGCCAAGGAGGCAGCGACAATGAGCAGTTCTTC	CASSQGGSDNEQFF
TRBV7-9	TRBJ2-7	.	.	TGTGCCAGCAGCTCGACAGTGGAGGAGCAGTACTTC	CASSSTVEEQYF
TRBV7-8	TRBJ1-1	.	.	TGTGCCAGCAGCTTAGTTGGGGGCCCTGAAGCTTTCTTT	CASSLVGGPEAFF
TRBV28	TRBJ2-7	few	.	TGTGCCAGCAGCGATATCGACTTTAGCGAGTCGATCTACGAGCAGTACTTC	CASSDIDFSESIYEQYF
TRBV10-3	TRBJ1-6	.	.	TGTGCCATCAGTGATCATGGATCTGGGGGGGCCCGAGCCCTCCACTTT	CAISDHGSGGARALHF
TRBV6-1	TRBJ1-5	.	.	TGTGCCAGCAGTGAACGCCCGTGGGGCGATCAGCCCCAGCATTTT	CASSERPWGDQPQHF
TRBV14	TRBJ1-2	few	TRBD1	TGTGCCAGCAGCTTAAGCGTGGGCAGGGGGCATGGCTACACCTTC	CASSLSVGRGHGYTF
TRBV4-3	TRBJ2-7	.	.	TGCGCCAGCAGCCAAGATACAGGGCGTCGCTACGAGCAGTACTTC	CASSQDTGRRYEQYF
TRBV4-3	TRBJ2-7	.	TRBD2	TGCGCCAGCAGCCCTTCAGCGGGGAGGCTGGGGGAGCAGTACTTC	CASSPSAGRLGEQYF
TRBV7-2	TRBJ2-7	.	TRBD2	TGTGCCAGCAGCTTAGTAGGACTAGCGGGAGGGCAGTCCTACGAGCAGTACTTC	CASSLVGLAGGQSYEQYF
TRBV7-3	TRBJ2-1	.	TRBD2	TGTGCCAGCAGCTCCCGGCCGGGACTAGCGGGAGGGGACAATGAGCAGTTCTTC	CASSSRPGLAGGDNEQFF
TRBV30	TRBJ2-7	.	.	TGTGCCTGGGACTATATTTCCGAGCAGTACTTC	CAWDYISEQYF
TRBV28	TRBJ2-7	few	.	TGTGCCAGCAGTTTCTTCGGGGTCGGGAGGGGACAGAAGGGGAGCTCCTACGAGCAGTACTTC	CASSFFGVGRGQKGSSYEQYF
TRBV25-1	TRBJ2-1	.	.	TGTGCCAGCAGTGGGGACAACCATTACAATGAGCAGTTCTTC	CASSGDNHYNEQFF
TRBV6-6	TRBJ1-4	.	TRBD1	TGTGCCAGCAGACGACAGGGGGTAGCCGAAAAACTGTTTTTT	CASRRQGVAEKLFF
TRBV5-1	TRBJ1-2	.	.	TGCGCCAGCAGCTTGTCAGGGAATGGCTACACCTTC	CASSLSGNGYTF
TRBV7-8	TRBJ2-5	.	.	TGTGCCAGCAGCCGAGACACGGGTGGGGAGACCCAGTACTTC	CASSRDTGGETQYF
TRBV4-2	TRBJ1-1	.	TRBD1	TGTGCCAGCAGCCAATTCCGGACAGGGGGGAACACTGAAGCTTTCTTT	CASSQFRTGGNTEAFF
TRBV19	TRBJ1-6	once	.	TGTGCCAGTAGTACAGGGTTGTGGACACCCCTCCACTTT	CASSTGLWTPLHF
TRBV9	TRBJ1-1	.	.	TGTGCCAGCAGCCCTCAACAGAAGATCAACACTGAAGCTTTCTTT	CASSPQQKINTEAFF
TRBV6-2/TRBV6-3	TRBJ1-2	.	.	TGTGCCAGCAGTTACTCCAGTTCCTATGGCTACACCTTC	CASSYSSSYGYTF
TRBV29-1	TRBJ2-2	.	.	TGCAGCGCTACCCAATTACAGGGAAACACCGGGGAGCTGTTTTTT	CSATQLQGNTGELFF
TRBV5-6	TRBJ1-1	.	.	TGTGCCAGCAGCTTGGCTCTCGGGAAGAGGGACACTGAAGCTTTCTTT	CASSLALGKRDTEAFF
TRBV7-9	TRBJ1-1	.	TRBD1	TGTGCCAGCAGCTCCCGGGACAGGAGGAACACTGAAGCTTTCTTT	CASSSRDRRNTEAFF
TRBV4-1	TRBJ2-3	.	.	TGCGCCAGCAGCCAAGTTAAGGGGATTAGCACAGATACGCAGTATTTT	CASSQVKGISTDTQYF
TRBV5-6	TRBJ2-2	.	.	TGTGCCAGCGGGCAGTTCACCGGGGAGCTGTTTTTT	CASGQFTGELFF
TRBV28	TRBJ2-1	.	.	TGTGCCAGCAGTGACCAGGCGGGGACGAAAGACAATGAGCAGTTCTTC	CASSDQAGTKDNEQFF
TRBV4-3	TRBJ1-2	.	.	TGCGCCAGCAGCCAAGATCGGGGGGAGGGAGGCTATGGCTACACCTTC	CASSQDRGEGGYGYTF
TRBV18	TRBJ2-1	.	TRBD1	TGTGCCAGCTCACCAGTTTTTGGACAGGGCTACAATGAGCAGTTCTTC	CASSPVFGQGYNEQFF
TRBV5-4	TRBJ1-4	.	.	TGTGCCAGCAGCTTGGCAGGACAGAACGGGGAAAAACTGTTTTTT	CASSLAGQNGEKLFF
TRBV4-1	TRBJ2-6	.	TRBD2	TGCGCCAGCAGCCAAGAAAAACTAGCGGGTATCTCTGGGGCCAACGTCCTGACTTTC	CASSQEKLAGISGANVLTF
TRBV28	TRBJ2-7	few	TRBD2	TGTGCCAGCCGGTCGGGGGGTAACAACGAGCAGTACTTC	CASRSGGNNEQYF
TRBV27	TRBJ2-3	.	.	TGTGCCAGCAGCCCTTTCATGCGGTGGCAGGGTGAAAAAAATACGCAGTATTTT	CASSPFMRWQGEKNTQYF
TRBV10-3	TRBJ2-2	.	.	TGTGCCATCAGCGCCCACGAAACTGGGGAGCTGTTTTTT	CAISAHETGELFF